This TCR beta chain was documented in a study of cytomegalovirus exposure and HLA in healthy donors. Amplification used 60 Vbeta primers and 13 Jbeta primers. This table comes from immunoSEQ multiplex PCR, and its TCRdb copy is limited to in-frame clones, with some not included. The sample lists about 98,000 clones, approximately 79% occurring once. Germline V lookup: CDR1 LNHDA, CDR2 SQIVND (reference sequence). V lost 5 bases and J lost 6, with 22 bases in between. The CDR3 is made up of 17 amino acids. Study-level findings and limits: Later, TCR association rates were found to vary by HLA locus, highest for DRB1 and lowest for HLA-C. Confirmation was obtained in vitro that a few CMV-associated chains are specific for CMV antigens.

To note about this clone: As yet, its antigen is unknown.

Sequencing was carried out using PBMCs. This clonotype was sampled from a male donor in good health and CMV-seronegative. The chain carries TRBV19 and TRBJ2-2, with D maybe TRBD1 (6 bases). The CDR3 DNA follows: TGTGCCAGTAGTCCCCTCTTAGGGGACATAGGCCCCGGGGAGCTGTTTTTT. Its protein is CASSPLLGDIGPGELFF.